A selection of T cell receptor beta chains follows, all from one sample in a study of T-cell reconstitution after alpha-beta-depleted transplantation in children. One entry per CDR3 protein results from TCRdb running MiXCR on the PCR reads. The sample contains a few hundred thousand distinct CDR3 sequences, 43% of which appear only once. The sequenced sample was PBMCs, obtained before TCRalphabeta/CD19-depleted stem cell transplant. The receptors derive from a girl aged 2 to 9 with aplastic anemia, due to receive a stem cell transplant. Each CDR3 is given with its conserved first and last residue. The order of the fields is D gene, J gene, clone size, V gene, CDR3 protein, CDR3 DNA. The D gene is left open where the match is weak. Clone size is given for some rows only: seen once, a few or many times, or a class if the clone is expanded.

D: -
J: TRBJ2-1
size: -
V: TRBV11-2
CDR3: CATQTSRSYNEQFF
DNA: TGTGCCACCCAGACTAGTCGCTCCTACAATGAGCAGTTCTTC

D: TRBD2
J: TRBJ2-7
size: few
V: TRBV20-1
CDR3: CSARVGTSVVFEQYF
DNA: TGCAGTGCTAGAGTAGGGACTAGCGTTGTATTCGAGCAGTACTTC

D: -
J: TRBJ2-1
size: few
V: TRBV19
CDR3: CASSPSDSSYNEQFF
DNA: TGTGCCAGTAGCCCGAGCGATTCCTCCTACAATGAGCAGTTCTTC

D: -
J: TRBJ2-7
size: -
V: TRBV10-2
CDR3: CASSTSIHEQYF
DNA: TGCGCCAGCAGTACTAGTATCCACGAGCAGTACTTC

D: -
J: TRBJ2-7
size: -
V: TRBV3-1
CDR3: CASSQGYRSIYEQYF
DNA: TGTGCCAGCAGCCAAGGGTACAGAAGCATCTACGAGCAGTACTTC

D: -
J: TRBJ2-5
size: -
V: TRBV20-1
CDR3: CSARDHGKETQYF
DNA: TGCAGTGCTAGAGATCACGGCAAAGAGACCCAGTACTTC

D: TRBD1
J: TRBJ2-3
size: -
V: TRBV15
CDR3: CATSLRQGASDTQYF
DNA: TGTGCCACCAGCCTTCGACAGGGGGCATCGGATACGCAGTATTTT

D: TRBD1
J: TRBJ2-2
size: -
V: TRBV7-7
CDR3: CASSRDRGTRGTGELFF
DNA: TGTGCCAGCAGCCGGGACAGGGGCACGAGGGGCACCGGGGAGCTGTTTTTT

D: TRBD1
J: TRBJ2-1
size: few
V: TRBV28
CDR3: CASRDRAPYNEQFF
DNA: TGTGCCAGCAGGGACAGGGCCCCCTACAATGAGCAGTTCTTC

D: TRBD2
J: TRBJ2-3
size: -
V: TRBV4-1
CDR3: CASSQDGAGGRTDTQYF
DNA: TGCGCCAGCAGCCAAGATGGAGCGGGGGGGAGGACAGATACGCAGTATTTT

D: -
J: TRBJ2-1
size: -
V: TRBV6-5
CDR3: CASSYRGALDEQFF
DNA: TGTGCCAGCAGTTATCGGGGGGCTTTGGATGAGCAGTTCTTC

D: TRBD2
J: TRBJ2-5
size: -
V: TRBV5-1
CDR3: CASSNQGGGETQYF
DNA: TGCGCCAGCAGTAATCAGGGCGGGGGAGAGACCCAGTACTTC

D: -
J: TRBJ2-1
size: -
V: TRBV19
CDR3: CASSITEGSYNEQFF
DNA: TGTGCCAGTAGTATAACCGAGGGTTCCTACAATGAGCAGTTCTTC